The source of this TCR beta chain is a study of CD8+ T cells in alopecia areata. Isolated RNA was reverse transcribed into cDNA used as the sequencing template. Only in-frame clones appear in the TCRdb table, and some are missing; sequencing was by immunoSEQ multiplex PCR. The table records roughly 110,000 clones, about three fifths of them present only once. The treatment is: oral pan-JAK inhibitor, 5-10 mg twice daily. This CDR3 is built from 11 residues. Trimming removed 6 bases at V and 14 bases at J, with 16 bases between. Germline CDR1 is MNHNY and CDR2 is SVGAGI (reference sequence). This clone was found a few times.

The J gene is TRBJ1-2, the V gene TRBV6-6, with unresolved D. The sequence came from a human donor with alopecia areata. Specimen: CD8+ T cells sorted from blood, collected at week 24, from a patient treated with tofacitinib. The CDR3, as DNA: TGTGCCAGCAGCTTGGGATCTTCCGTAACCTTC. Its translation is CASSLGSSVTF.